A single sample gave rise to the 15 T cell receptor beta chains below, sequenced in a study of early T cells in non-severe SARS-CoV-2 infection. One entry per CDR3 protein results from TCRdb running MiXCR on the 5' RACE reads. The table records tens of thousands of distinct CDR3 sequences, roughly a tenth of them present only once. The source material was whole blood. The receptor set was obtained from an adult who was a healthcare worker with PCR-confirmed SARS-CoV-2 infection or an uninfected control (not recorded which).

This clonotype was counted between two and nine times. The chain carries TRBV7-9 and TRBJ2-2; 9 bases are a match to TRBD2. Per the germline V gene, CDR1 is SEHNR and CDR2 is FQNEAQ (reference sequence). Losses at the gene ends were 5 bases for V and 3 bases for J; bases not matched to a gene: 7. CDR3 length: 16 amino acids. CDR3 coding DNA: TGTGCCAGCAGCCGAGGACTAGCGCGGGACACCGGGGAGCTGTTTTTT. It codes for CASSRGLARDTGELFF.

V usage is TRBV7-9 and J usage is TRBJ2-7; TRBD1 aligns across 9 bases. Germline lookup yields CDR1 SEHNR and CDR2 FQNEAQ (reference sequence). V lost 5 bases, J lost 8 bases, and 13 bases stayed unmatched. The CDR3 extends over 15 amino acids. Here the CDR3 DNA reads TGTGCCAGCAGCCTACAGGGGGCTGCTATTATCCAGCAGTACTTC. Its protein product is CASSLQGAAIIQQYF.

There are many counts of this clonotype. The chain has TRBV11-2 and TRBJ2-2; no definite D call. The V gene lost 4 bases and the J gene lost 4 bases, with 13 bases spanning the gap. CDR3 length equals 15 residues. The V gene's germline CDR1 is SGHAT and CDR2 FQNNGV. CDR3: CASSSNSGITGELFF. The CDR3 DNA sequence: TGTGCCAGCAGCTCAAATAGTGGTATCACCGGGGAGCTGTTTTTT.

The sample holds a few counts of this clonotype. The rearrangement links TRBV11-2 to TRBJ2-7; D is uncertain. The CDR3 covers 15 residues. The germline V and J ends were trimmed by 2 bases and 2 bases, with 13 bases remaining between them. Looked up from germline, CDR1 is SGHAT and CDR2 is FQNNGV. The CDR3 is CASSLFPGKTYEQYF. The CDR3 DNA reads as TGTGCCAGCAGCTTATTCCCCGGCAAGACCTACGAGCAGTACTTC.

The chain is built from TRBV3-1 and TRBJ2-1; D remains unclear. The germline V gene has CDR1 LGHDT and CDR2 YNNKEL (reference sequence). V shed 0 bases and J shed 0 bases, with 12 bases lying between them. The length of the CDR3 is 17 residues. In nucleotides, the CDR3 is TGTGCCAGCAGCCAAGATGCCGCCCGGAGCTCCTACAATGAGCAGTTCTTC. This codes for CASSQDAARSSYNEQFF.

Many counts were recorded for this clonotype. This rearrangement joins TRBV2 to TRBJ2-1, with 11 positions matching TRBD2. Trimming at V came to 8 bases and at J to 9 bases, leaving 6 bases not matched to a gene. Germline V gene sequence: CDR1 SNHLY, CDR2 FYNNEI. The CDR3 runs to 13 residues. The CDR3 coding sequence is TGTGCCAGCGTTAGCCTAGCGGGGGGTGAGCAGTTCTTC. This codes for CASVSLAGGEQFF.

Ten or more counts support this clonotype. The CDR3 sequence: CASSRGVLPDTQYF. CDR3 nucleotide sequence: TGCGCCAGCAGCCGAGGCGTCCTCCCGGATACGCAGTATTTT. V usage is TRBV4-1 and J usage is TRBJ2-3; D not certain. CDR1 and CDR2 from the germline V gene are MGHRA and YSYEKL. V lost 4 bases and J lost 6, with 14 bases in between. The CDR3 length is 14 residues.

This clonotype has only a few counts. The chain has TRBV19 and TRBJ2-1, with TRBD1 identical over 8 bases. With 6 bases clipped from V and 9 bases from J, the junction kept 13 bases outside the gene matches. There are 15 residues in the CDR3. Looked up from germline, CDR1 is LNHDA and CDR2 is SQIVND (reference sequence). The CDR3 loop is CASRAGGTSSLEQFF. Here the CDR3 DNA reads TGTGCCAGTAGGGCAGGGGGCACCTCCTCTCTTGAGCAGTTCTTC.

CDR3 protein: CASSVRTGELFF. The CDR3 region has the DNA TGTGCCAGCAGTGTTCGAACCGGGGAGCTGTTTTTT. This chain joins TRBV6-1 and TRBJ2-2; the D is unclear. The CDR3 runs 12 residues. Germline lookup yields CDR1 MNHNS and CDR2 SASEGT. The V end lost 4 bases, the J end lost 5 bases, and 5 bases lay between the germline ends.

V gene TRBV7-6 combines with J gene TRBJ2-2; TRBD1 agrees at 8 bases. The CDR3 has 15 residues. CDR1 is SGHVS, CDR2 FNYEAQ, per germline. V lost 5 bases and J lost 6; bases outside the gene matches: 8. CDR3 protein: CASSGRPGGPGELFF. For the CDR3, the DNA is TGTGCCAGCAGCGGGCGGCCAGGGGGCCCCGGGGAGCTGTTTTTT.

This clonotype showed up many times. V and J are TRBV20-1 and TRBJ2-5; D possibly corresponds to TRBD2 (5 bases). V was cut by 0 bases and J by 1 base, with 9 bases left in between. The CDR3 spans 14 residues. Germline lookup yields CDR1 DFQATT and CDR2 SNEGSKA (reference sequence). CDR3: CSAREGRGQETQYF. DNA of the CDR3: TGCAGTGCTAGAGAGGGCCGGGGCCAAGAGACCCAGTACTTC.

This clonotype was recorded many times. The CDR3 bases are TGCAGTGCTAGCGGACTAGCGGGGCATCAAGAGACCCAGTACTTC. Its translation: CSASGLAGHQETQYF. The chain uses TRBV20-1 and TRBJ2-5, with 12 positions matching TRBD2. The V and J ends lost 3 bases and 2 bases, in that order; junction bases with no gene match: 4. This CDR3 has 15 amino acids. The germline V gene encodes CDR1 DFQATT and CDR2 SNEGSKA (reference sequence).

This clonotype was seen just once. The V gene is TRBV5-1, the J gene TRBJ2-2; D remains unclear. CDR3 length equals 14 residues. V lost 4 bases and J 4 bases, leaving 11 bases between the germline ends. Germline values: CDR1 SGHRS, CDR2 YFSETQ. The CDR3 here is CASSPPRVTGELFF. CDR3 bases: TGCGCCAGCAGCCCTCCAAGGGTCACCGGGGAGCTGTTTTTT.

In this sample, this clonotype turned up many times. V is TRBV30 and J is TRBJ1-1; tentatively, D is TRBD1 (5 bases). The ends were cut back, 3 bases at V and 6 bases at J, with 11 bases in the middle. CDR3 length: 12 residues. Germline V gene sequence: CDR1 GTSNPN, CDR2 SVGIG (reference sequence). This CDR3 reads CAWRTIRAEAFF. The CDR3, as DNA: TGTGCCTGGAGGACAATCAGGGCTGAAGCTTTCTTT.

A few counts support this clonotype. The chain recombines TRBV6-6 with TRBJ1-1; 8 bases align to TRBD1. The CDR3 length is 16 residues. V lost 6 bases and J lost 0; bases outside the gene matches: 9. Germline assignment: CDR1 MNHNY and CDR2 SVGAGI (reference sequence). This CDR3 reads CASSSPGGLLNTEAFF. The CDR3 bases are TGTGCCAGCAGCTCACCAGGGGGCCTCCTGAACACTGAAGCTTTCTTT.